These 17 T cell receptor beta chains share one sample of origin, sequenced in a study of cytomegalovirus exposure and HLA in healthy donors. PCR was performed using 60 Vbeta and 13 Jbeta primers. Libraries were prepared by immunoSEQ multiplex PCR; TCRdb keeps only in-frame clonotypes and omits some of them. This repertoire shows around 130,000 clones, more than 8% found once; its top ten account for approximately 5%. The sequencing input was PBMCs. These receptors were obtained from a man in his forties in good health and CMV-seronegative.

Note on this clone: Compared with germline, one end of the junction differs, possibly owing to a read error. V is TRBV4-1 and J is TRBJ2-3; TRBD1 aligns across 7 bases. This CDR3 contains 14 residues. CDR1 MGHRA and CDR2 YSYEKL come from the germline V gene. The CDR3 protein is CASGQTGSTDTQYF. The CDR3 DNA is TGCGCCAGCGGCCAGACAGGGAGCACAGATACGCAGTATTTT.

This chain uses TRBV10-3 with TRBJ1-6; the D gene is possibly TRBD1 (6 bases). The CDR3 is made up of 13 amino acids. V lost 9 bases to trimming and J lost 8 bases, with 14 bases between them. Germline values: CDR1 ENHRY, CDR2 SYGVKD. For the CDR3, the DNA is TGTGCCATTTCGACAGGTCAGGATTCACCCCTCCACTTT. Protein: CAISTGQDSPLHF.

This clone was observed a handful of times. The chain employs TRBV5-1 and TRBJ2-5; 9 bases align to TRBD1. CDR1 and CDR2 (germline): SGHRS, YFSETQ. The CDR3 runs to 14 residues. With V trimmed by 2 bases and J by 5 bases, 4 bases remained unmatched. The CDR3 loop reads CASSFGTGRETQYF. CDR3 nucleotide sequence: TGCGCCAGCAGCTTCGGGACAGGGAGGGAGACCCAGTACTTC.

The J gene is TRBJ1-4, the V gene TRBV9; 8 nucleotides line up with TRBD1. CDR1 is SGDLS and CDR2 is YYNGEE in the germline V gene. CDR3 length equals 15 residues. Trimming cost V 3 bases and J 4 bases; bases outside gene matches: 5. The chain's CDR3 is CASSAGQGGNEKLFF. Written as DNA, the CDR3 is TGTGCCAGCAGCGCCGGACAGGGAGGTAATGAAAAACTGTTTTTT. Full variable domain (outside the CDR3, taken from reference TRBV9 and TRBJ1-4): DSGVTQTPKHLITATGQRVTLRCSPRSGDLSVYWYQQSLDQGLQFLIQYYNGEERAKGNILERFSAQQFPDLHSELNLSSLELGDSALYFCASSAGQGGNEKLFFGSGTQLSVL.

This chain connects TRBV19 to TRBJ2-3; a weak D match, TRBD2 (6 bases). Germline V lookup: CDR1 LNHDA, CDR2 SQIVND (reference sequence). The germline V and J ends were trimmed by 7 bases and 1 base, with 15 bases remaining between them. This CDR3 is 15 amino acids long. CDR3 nucleotide sequence: TGTGCCAGTACCATGGGGGGTAGAGGCACAGATACGCAGTATTTT. It specifies CASTMGGRGTDTQYF.

This clone was recorded a few times. The gene calls are TRBV7-3 and TRBJ2-1; TRBD1 matches 9 bases. Germline V gene sequence: CDR1 SGHTA, CDR2 FQGTGA. Unmatched junction bases numbered 7, after V lost 6 bases and J lost 4 bases. The CDR3 sequence is 15 residues long. For the CDR3, the DNA is TGTGCCAGCAGTCGAGACAGGGGGGTTTACAATGAGCAGTTCTTC. Amino acids: CASSRDRGVYNEQFF.

This clone was seen only a few times. This chain uses TRBV7-2 with TRBJ1-6; TRBD1 aligns across 7 bases. With V trimmed by 5 bases and J by 14 bases, 6 bases remained unmatched. This CDR3 contains 12 residues. Germline CDR1 and CDR2: SGHTA and FQGNSA. CDR3 bases: TGTGCCAGCAGCGAACCACAGGGGACCCTCCACTTT. Its protein is CASSEPQGTLHF.

The chain links TRBV25-1 to TRBJ2-1; D is unresolved. CDR1 MGHDK and CDR2 SYGVNS come from the germline V gene. The V gene lost 1 base and the J gene lost 0 bases, with 7 bases spanning the gap. This CDR3 spans 15 amino acids. CDR3 in amino acids: CASSELGSSYNEQFF. The DNA for the CDR3 is TGTGCCAGCAGTGAATTGGGCAGCTCCTACAATGAGCAGTTCTTC.

This clone was picked up a small number of times. This chain connects TRBV19 to TRBJ1-1, with a possible D match to TRBD1 (6 bases). Trimming took 5 bases from V and 0 from J, leaving 13 bases between them. Germline values: CDR1 LNHDA, CDR2 SQIVND (reference sequence). The CDR3 loop spans 15 amino acids. In nucleotides, the CDR3 is TGTGCCAGTAGTGCCACGGGACATTTGAACACTGAAGCTTTCTTT. The encoded protein is CASSATGHLNTEAFF.

This clone was picked up a small number of times. At the DNA level, this CDR3 is encoded by other sequences in the same sample as well. The rearrangement joins TRBV6-1 to TRBJ2-7, with a possible D match to TRBD1 (6 bases). Trimming removed 7 bases at V and 7 bases at J, with 11 bases between. Looked up from germline, CDR1 is MNHNS and CDR2 is SASEGT. The CDR3 extends over 11 amino acids. The CDR3 nucleotides are TGTGCCAGCATCTTAAGGGGGGAGCAGTACTTC. Amino acid sequence: CASILRGEQYF.

The V call is TRBV6-1, the J call TRBJ1-1; 8 bases agree with TRBD1. The germline V gene encodes CDR1 MNHNS and CDR2 SASEGT. V lost 4 bases and J lost 13; bases outside the gene matches: 17. The CDR3 runs to 15 residues. DNA of the CDR3: TGTGCCAGCAGTGCCGAAAGGACAGGGTACACTCAAGATTTCTTT. It specifies CASSAERTGYTQDFF.

About this clone itself: The CDR3 ends on some other residue instead of the conserved phenylalanine or tryptophan, so this is likely a read error. The V gene is TRBV5-6, the J gene TRBJ1-4, with no clear D. Germline assignment: CDR1 SGHDT and CDR2 YYEEEE. The length of the CDR3 is 15 residues. Trimming cost V 4 bases and J 4 bases, with 14 bases left between them. In DNA form, the CDR3 reads TGTGCCAGCAGCCTTCCGGGTGCGGGTAATGAAAAACTGTTTTTG. It yields the protein CASSLPGAGNEKLFL.

The chain is built from TRBV18 and TRBJ1-3; D is ambiguous. The CDR3 is 14 amino acids. Germline V gene lookup returns CDR1 KGHSH and CDR2 LQKENI. V was pared by 3 bases and J by 0 bases, with 6 bases between. Written as DNA, the CDR3 is TGTGCCAGCTCACCCTCAGTCTCTGGAAACACCATATATTTT. Translation: CASSPSVSGNTIYF.

The rearrangement uses TRBV4-3 and TRBJ1-4; D is ambiguous. V was shortened by 0 bases and J by 3 bases, with 8 bases between the two germline ends. Germline V gives CDR1 LGHNA, CDR2 YSLEER. The CDR3 extends over 15 amino acids. This chain's CDR3 is CASSQDLQANEKLFF. CDR3 sequence (DNA): TGCGCCAGCAGCCAAGATCTTCAGGCTAATGAAAAACTGTTTTTT.

In its sample, this clone was seen a few times. CDR3: CASSLRRRNTEAFF. DNA of the CDR3: TGTGCCAGCAGCTTACGAAGGAGGAACACTGAAGCTTTCTTT. The genes are TRBV7-2 and TRBJ1-1; D unresolved. The CDR3 has 14 amino acids. CDR1 SGHTA and CDR2 FQGNSA come from the germline V gene. V lost 2 bases and J lost 1, with 8 bases in between.

This clone was counted between two and nine times. The V call is TRBV27, the J call TRBJ2-7; D ambiguous. This CDR3 has 15 residues. The germline V gene encodes CDR1 MNHEY and CDR2 SMNVEV (reference sequence). V was clipped by 4 bases and J by 0 bases, with 13 bases between them. The CDR3 DNA sequence: TGTGCCAGCAGTTACCGTCTCCTCGGCTCCTACGAGCAGTACTTC. It translates to CASSYRLLGSYEQYF.

As DNA, the CDR3 is TGTGCCAGCAGTCAGGGACAGGGCGGATGGGAGACCCAGTACTTC. Its protein is CASSQGQGGWETQYF. The chain uses TRBV27 and TRBJ2-5; TRBD1 aligns across 9 bases. V lost 5 bases and J lost 5; bases outside the gene matches: 9. Germline V CDR1 and CDR2: MNHEY, SMNVEV (reference sequence). The CDR3 contains 15 residues.